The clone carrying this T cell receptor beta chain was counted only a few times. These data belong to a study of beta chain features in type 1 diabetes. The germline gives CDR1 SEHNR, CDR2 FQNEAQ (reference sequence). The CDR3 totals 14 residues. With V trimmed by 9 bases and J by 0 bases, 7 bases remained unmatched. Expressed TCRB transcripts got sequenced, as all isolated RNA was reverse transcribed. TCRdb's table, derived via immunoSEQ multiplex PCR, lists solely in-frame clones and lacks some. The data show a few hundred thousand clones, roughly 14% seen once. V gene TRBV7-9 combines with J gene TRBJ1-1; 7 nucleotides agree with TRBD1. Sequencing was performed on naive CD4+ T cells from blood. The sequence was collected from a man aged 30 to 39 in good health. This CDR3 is CASFSGGLNTEAFF. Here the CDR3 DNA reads TGTGCCAGTTTTTCAGGGGGATTGAACACTGAAGCTTTCTTT.